This TCR beta chain is from a study of shared clonotypes between healthy human individuals. V was trimmed by 6 bases and J by 7 bases, leaving 16 bases between them. The CDR3 spans 13 residues. CDR1 SGHRS and CDR2 YFSETQ come from the germline V gene. TCRdb keeps only in-frame clones here, not all; method: immunoSEQ multiplex PCR. The sample records some 2,000,000 clones, roughly 95% being singletons. The origin of this receptor is a man between 18 and 35 years old in good health. The chain carries TRBV5-1 and TRBJ1-1; tentatively, D is TRBD1 (5 bases). Sequences were obtained from naive CD4+ T cells sorted from blood. Described subset: CD45RA+ positively selected. DNA of the CDR3: TGCGCCAGCATCGGGAAGGGGCCCAATGAAGCTTTCTTT. Translating gives CASIGKGPNEAFF.